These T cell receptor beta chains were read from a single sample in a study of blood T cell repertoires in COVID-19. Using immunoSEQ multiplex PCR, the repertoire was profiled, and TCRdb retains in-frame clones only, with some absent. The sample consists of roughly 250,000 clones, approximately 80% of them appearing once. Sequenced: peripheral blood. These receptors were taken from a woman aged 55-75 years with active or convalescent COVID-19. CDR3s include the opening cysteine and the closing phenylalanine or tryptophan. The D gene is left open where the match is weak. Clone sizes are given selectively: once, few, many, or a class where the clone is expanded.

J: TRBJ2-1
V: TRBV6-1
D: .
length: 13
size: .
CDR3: CASSDGRVNEQFF
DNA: TGTGCCAGCAGTGACGGCAGGGTGAATGAGCAGTTCTTC

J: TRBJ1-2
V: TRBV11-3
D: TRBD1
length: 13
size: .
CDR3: CASSVQGVLGYTF
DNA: TGTGCCAGCAGCGTACAGGGGGTACTGGGCTACACCTTC

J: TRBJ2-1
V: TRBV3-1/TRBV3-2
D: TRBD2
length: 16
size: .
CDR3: CASSQASGGAVTRQFF
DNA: TGTGCCAGCAGCCAGGCTAGCGGGGGGGCTGTGACGCGGCAGTTCTTC

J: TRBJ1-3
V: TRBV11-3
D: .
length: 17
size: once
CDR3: CASSARQDPRPGNTIYF
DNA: TGTGCCAGCAGCGCCCGACAGGACCCACGGCCTGGAAACACCATATATTTT

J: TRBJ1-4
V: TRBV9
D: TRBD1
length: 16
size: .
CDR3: CASSPRTGGTNEKLFF
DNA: TGTGCCAGCAGCCCCCGGACAGGGGGCACTAATGAAAAACTGTTTTTT

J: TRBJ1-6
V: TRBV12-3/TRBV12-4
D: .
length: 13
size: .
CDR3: CASSLLGNSPLHF
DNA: TGTGCCAGCAGTTTACTCGGTAATTCACCCCTCCACTTT

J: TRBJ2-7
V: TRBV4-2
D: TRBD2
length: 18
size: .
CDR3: CASSQGVGLAGAGYEQYF
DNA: TGTGCCAGCAGCCAAGGGGTTGGACTAGCGGGAGCCGGCTACGAGCAGTACTTC

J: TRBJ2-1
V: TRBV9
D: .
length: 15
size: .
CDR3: CASSVALAEVNEQFF
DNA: TGTGCCAGCAGCGTAGCATTAGCGGAAGTCAATGAGCAGTTCTTC

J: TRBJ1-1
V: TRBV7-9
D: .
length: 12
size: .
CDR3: CASSVSGTEAFF
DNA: TGTGCCAGCAGCGTATCAGGTACTGAAGCTTTCTTT

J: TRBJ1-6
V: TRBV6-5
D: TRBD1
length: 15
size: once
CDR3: CASSPYRQGPLPLHF
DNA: TGTGCCAGCAGTCCCTACCGACAGGGACCCCTTCCCCTCCACTTT

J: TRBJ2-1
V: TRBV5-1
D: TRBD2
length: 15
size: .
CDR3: CASSLGLAETHEQFF
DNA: TGCGCCAGCAGCCTCGGACTAGCGGAGACCCATGAGCAGTTCTTC

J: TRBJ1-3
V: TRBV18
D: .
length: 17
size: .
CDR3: CASSPTFPRDSGNTIYF
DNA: TGTGCCAGCTCACCAACCTTTCCCCGTGACAGTGGAAACACCATATATTTT

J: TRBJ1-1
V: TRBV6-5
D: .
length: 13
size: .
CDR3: CASSPPGEGAAFF
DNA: TGTGCCAGCAGTCCCCCAGGGGAAGGCGCAGCTTTCTTT

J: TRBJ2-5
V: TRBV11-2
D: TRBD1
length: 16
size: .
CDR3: CASSLVTGGPQETQYF
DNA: TGTGCCAGCAGCTTAGTGACAGGGGGGCCCCAAGAGACCCAGTACTTC

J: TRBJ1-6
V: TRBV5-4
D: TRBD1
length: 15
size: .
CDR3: CASSYRDSYNSPLHF
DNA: TGTGCCAGCAGCTACCGGGACAGTTATAATTCACCCCTCCACTTT

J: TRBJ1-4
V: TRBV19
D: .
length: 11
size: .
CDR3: CASSRGEKLFF
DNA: TGTGCCAGTAGCAGGGGTGAAAAACTGTTTTTT

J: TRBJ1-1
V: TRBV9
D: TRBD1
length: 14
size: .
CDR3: CASSGGTGGTEAFF
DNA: TGTGCCAGCAGCGGTGGGACAGGGGGAACTGAAGCTTTCTTT

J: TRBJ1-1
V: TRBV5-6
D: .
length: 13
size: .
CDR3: CASSLVDRYEAFF
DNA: TGTGCCAGCAGCTTGGTTGACAGATATGAAGCTTTCTTT

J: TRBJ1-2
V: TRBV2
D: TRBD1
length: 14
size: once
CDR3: CASSARDRGRGYTF
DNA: TGTGCCAGCAGTGCCCGGGACAGGGGACGCGGCTACACCTTC

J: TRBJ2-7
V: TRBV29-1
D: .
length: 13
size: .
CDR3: CSVESPVSYEQYF
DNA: TGCAGCGTTGAATCCCCGGTCTCCTACGAGCAGTACTTC